What follows is one T cell receptor (beta chain) and its context. The antigen is not known. One to two pinch biopsies were taken from the rectum during colonoscopy. This sample stems from a study of pediatric ulcerative colitis. Whole-study findings and limits: Ulcerative colitis patients shared more blood-rectal clones than controls.

Sequencing depth was up to 500,000 reads per sample. The protocol was immunoSEQ multiplex PCR, while the TCRdb copy is restricted to in-frame clones and leaves out a portion. The sample lists 15,000 to 20,000 clones; nearly 80% were seen once. This clonotype originated in a boy aged 5-17 years who was a control in a study of pediatric ulcerative colitis. Sample: gut tissue.

This CDR3 reads CASSLGVVDEKLFF. In DNA, the CDR3 is TGTGCCAGCAGCTTGGGGGTGGTTGATGAAAAACTGTTTTTT. V is TRBV7-9 and J is TRBJ1-4, with a weak D call TRBD1 (5 bases). This CDR3 spans 14 amino acids. V was trimmed by 3 bases and J by 6 bases, leaving 11 bases between them. Germline lookup yields CDR1 SEHNR and CDR2 FQNEAQ (reference sequence).